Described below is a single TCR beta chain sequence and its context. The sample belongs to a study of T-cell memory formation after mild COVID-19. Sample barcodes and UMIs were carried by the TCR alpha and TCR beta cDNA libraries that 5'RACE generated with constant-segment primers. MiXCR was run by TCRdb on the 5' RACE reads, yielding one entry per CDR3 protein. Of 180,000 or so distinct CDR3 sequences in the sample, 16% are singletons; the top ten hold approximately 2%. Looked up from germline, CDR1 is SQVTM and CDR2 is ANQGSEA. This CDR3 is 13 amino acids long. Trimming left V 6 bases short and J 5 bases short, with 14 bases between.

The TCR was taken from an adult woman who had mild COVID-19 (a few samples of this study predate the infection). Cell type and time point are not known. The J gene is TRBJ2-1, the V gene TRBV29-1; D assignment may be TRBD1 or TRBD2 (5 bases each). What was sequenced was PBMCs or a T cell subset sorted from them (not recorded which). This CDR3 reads CSVGTGFDNEQFF. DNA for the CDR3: TGCAGCGTCGGGACGGGATTTGACAATGAGCAGTTCTTC.